The 22 T cell receptor beta chains reported below all come from one sample, sequenced in a study of CD8 T cells in ankylosing spondylitis. MiXCR was run by TCRdb on the 5' RACE reads, yielding one entry per CDR3 protein. The data show 30,000 to 45,000 distinct CDR3 sequences, approximately 5.9% seen once. The sequencing input was blood, either unsorted or a sorted T cell fraction (not recorded which). All receptors come from a male donor with ankylosing spondylitis or in good health (not recorded which).

This clonotype was observed many times. The chain uses TRBV12-3 or TRBV12-4 and TRBJ2-1; 8 nucleotides agree with TRBD1. The CDR3 length is 18 residues. V lost 6 bases to trimming and J lost 0 bases; unmatched junction nucleotides: 13. The CDR3 loop reads CASRTTKQGESSYNEQFF. CDR3 DNA: TGTGCCAGCAGAACGACGAAACAGGGGGAGAGCTCCTACAATGAGCAGTTCTTC.

This clonotype was seen at least ten times. The chain is built from TRBV4-2 and TRBJ1-2; possibly TRBD1 for D (5 bases). The CDR3 is 15 amino acids. V dropped 6 bases and J dropped 3 bases, with 17 bases sitting between them. The germline V gene encodes CDR1 LGHNA and CDR2 YNFKEQ. The CDR3 DNA reads TGTGCCAGCAGATTAATAGACCTGGGGGACTATGGCTACACCTTC. This sequence encodes CASRLIDLGDYGYTF.

This clonotype was picked up many times. The rearrangement uses TRBV12-3 or TRBV12-4 and TRBJ2-3; 8 nucleotides agree with TRBD1. The CDR3 has 16 residues. The ends lost 2 bases at V and 8 bases at J; junction bases unmatched: 12. The CDR3 spells CASSLPPGTGERTQYF. CDR3 coding DNA: TGTGCCAGCAGTTTACCGCCCGGGACAGGTGAACGTACGCAGTATTTT.

This clonotype was recorded at least ten times. The chain uses TRBV2 and TRBJ1-5; TRBD1 matches 7 bases. V dropped 5 bases and J dropped 11; count of bases not matched to a gene: 12. CDR1 and CDR2 (germline): SNHLY, FYNNEI. The CDR3 spans 14 residues. This chain's CDR3 is CASSPGQDRGAQHF. DNA for the CDR3: TGTGCCAGCAGTCCTGGACAGGACCGAGGGGCCCAGCATTTT.

This clonotype was picked up many times. The rearrangement joins TRBV12-3 or TRBV12-4 to TRBJ2-1; 7 nucleotides align to TRBD2. Losses at the gene ends were 1 base for V and 6 bases for J; bases not matched to a gene: 0. The CDR3 totals 13 residues. CDR3 loop: CASSLGGGNEQFF. CDR3 DNA sequence: TGTGCCAGCAGTTTAGGGGGGGGCAATGAGCAGTTCTTC.

This clonotype was detected many times. This chain joins TRBV20-1 and TRBJ1-5, with D perhaps TRBD1 (5 bases). The CDR3 covers 15 residues. Germline CDR1 is DFQATT and CDR2 is SNEGSKA (reference sequence). V was shortened by 2 bases and J by 9 bases, with 20 bases between the two germline ends. The CDR3 region is CSARYGQGFQGPQHF. CDR3 bases: TGCAGTGCTAGATATGGCCAGGGTTTTCAAGGGCCCCAGCATTTT.

This clonotype was seen repeatedly, ten times or more. The chain uses TRBV3-1 and TRBJ2-1, with D hard to call. Germline CDR1 LGHDT, CDR2 YNNKEL (reference sequence). Trimming cost V 7 bases and J 0 bases, with 7 bases left between them. The CDR3 is 13 amino acids. The CDR3 DNA is TGTGCCAGCACAGGCAGCTCCTACAATGAGCAGTTCTTC. It yields the protein CASTGSSYNEQFF.

This clonotype was seen at least ten times. The V and J genes are TRBV5-1 and TRBJ2-7; 9 bases line up with TRBD1. CDR3 length: 15 amino acids. After removal of 3 bases from V and 2 bases from J, the junction contained 6 bases not matched to a gene. The germline V gene has CDR1 SGHRS and CDR2 YFSETQ. The CDR3 here is CASSSQQGATYEQYF. CDR3 bases: TGCGCCAGCAGCTCGCAACAGGGGGCCACCTACGAGCAGTACTTC.

There are many counts of this clonotype. The rearrangement joins TRBV20-1 to TRBJ2-3; 8 nucleotides match TRBD2. The germline gives CDR1 DFQATT, CDR2 SNEGSKA (reference sequence). There are 14 residues in the CDR3. The J segment lost 0 bases and the V segment lost 3 bases, leaving 2 bases of the junction unmatched. CDR3 sequence: CSASRLASTDTQYF. The CDR3 DNA reads TGCAGTGCTAGCCGACTAGCGAGCACAGATACGCAGTATTTT.

This clonotype appeared many times. The chain has TRBV7-9 and TRBJ2-5, with 9 bases that match TRBD1. The junction had 9 bases not matched to a gene; V was cut back by 5 bases and J by 5 bases. Germline values: CDR1 SEHNR, CDR2 FQNEAQ (reference sequence). The CDR3 has 15 residues. CDR3 loop: CASSASGTGMETQYF. As DNA, the CDR3 is TGTGCCAGCAGCGCCAGCGGGACAGGGATGGAGACCCAGTACTTC.

This chain uses TRBV5-1 with TRBJ2-6, with 9 bases lining up with TRBD1. Germline CDR1 is SGHRS and CDR2 is YFSETQ. The CDR3 is 18 residues long. Trimming at V came to 4 bases and at J to 0 bases, leaving 8 bases not matched to a gene. In DNA form, the CDR3 reads TGCGCCAGCAGCCGAGGGGGGGACAGGGCCTCTGGGGCCAACGTCCTGACTTTC. Protein sequence: CASSRGGDRASGANVLTF. Using reference TRBV5-1 and TRBJ2-6 for the parts outside the CDR3, the full variable domain is KAGVTQTPRYLIKTRGQQVTLSCSPISGHRSVSWYQQTPGQGLQFLFEYFSETQRNKGNFPGRFSGRQFSNSRSEMNVSTLELGDSALYLCASSRGGDRASGANVLTFGAGSRLTVL.

Remarks on this clonotype: A much bigger clone sits one base away, suggesting this may be a read error. This chain joins TRBV6-1 and TRBJ2-2; D unresolved. The CDR3 has 14 amino acids. The germline CDR1 and CDR2 sequences are MNHNS and SASEGT. V was cut by 1 base and J by 7 bases, with 10 bases left in between. The CDR3 bases are TGTGCCAGCAGTGAAGTGGCCAGCCTCGGGGAGCTGTTTTTT. Residues: CASSEVASLGELFF.

This clonotype has at least ten counts. In nucleotides, the CDR3 is TGCGCCAGCACTTCCGCGGGACTGCCCGGCTACGAGCAGTACTTC. Protein product: CASTSAGLPGYEQYF. J is TRBJ2-7 and V is TRBV5-1, with a tentative D call TRBD2 (6 bases). Trimming stripped 6 bases from V and 3 bases from J, with 19 bases between. Per germline, CDR1 SGHRS and CDR2 YFSETQ. There are 15 residues in the CDR3.

Many counts were recorded for this clonotype. The J gene is TRBJ2-1, the V gene TRBV20-1, with 8 bases aligning to TRBD2. Germline CDR1 and CDR2: DFQATT and SNEGSKA (reference sequence). The CDR3 spans 14 residues. After removal of 6 bases from V and 4 bases from J, the junction contained 8 bases not matched to a gene. The CDR3 region is CSAIAGLLYNEQFF. CDR3 coding DNA: TGCAGTGCGATAGCGGGACTTCTTTACAATGAGCAGTTCTTC.

This clonotype was recorded at least ten times. CDR3 sequence reads: CASSQDWDGAGEQFF. The CDR3 DNA sequence: TGTGCCAGCAGCCAAGATTGGGACGGGGCAGGTGAGCAGTTCTTC. The chain employs TRBV3-1 and TRBJ2-1; D could derive from TRBD1 or TRBD2 (5 bases each). Per the germline V gene, CDR1 is LGHDT and CDR2 is YNNKEL (reference sequence). The V end was cut by 0 bases, the J end by 9 bases, with 15 bases between. The CDR3 covers 15 residues.

The table lists this clonotype with many counts. The V and J genes are TRBV7-9 and TRBJ2-1; D is possibly TRBD1 (8 bases). This CDR3 is 16 amino acids long. The germline V gene encodes CDR1 SEHNR and CDR2 FQNEAQ (reference sequence). Trimming took off 5 bases at V and 5 bases at J, with 19 bases between the two ends. The CDR3 protein is CASSRGVGTGDNEQFF. CDR3 DNA sequence: TGTGCCAGCAGCCGGGGGGTGGGGACAGGCGACAATGAGCAGTTCTTC.

This clonotype has at least ten counts. V gene TRBV28 combines with J gene TRBJ2-5, with TRBD2 matching 10 bases. V was clipped by 5 bases and J by 2 bases; unmatched bases: 5. Germline V CDR1 and CDR2: MDHEN, SYDVKM. The CDR3 length is 15 residues. The CDR3 here is CASSLGLAEQETQYF. As DNA, the CDR3 is TGTGCCAGCAGTCTCGGACTAGCGGAACAAGAGACCCAGTACTTC.

At least ten counts were recorded for this clonotype. V and J are TRBV5-1 and TRBJ2-7; D may correspond to TRBD1 or TRBD2 (5 bases each). Trimming took 4 bases from V and 3 from J, leaving 14 bases between them. CDR1 and CDR2 (germline): SGHRS, YFSETQ. This CDR3 is 14 amino acids long. The DNA of the CDR3 is TGCGCCAGCAGCCCCCCCGGGGCGAACTACGAGCAGTACTTC. This gives the protein CASSPPGANYEQYF.

This clonotype showed up many times. The chain joins TRBV4-3 to TRBJ2-3, with D possibly called TRBD1 or TRBD2 (5 bases each). Germline assignment: CDR1 LGHNA and CDR2 YSLEER. The CDR3 spans 15 residues. V lost 5 bases to trimming and J lost 4 bases, with 16 bases between them. The CDR3 protein is CASSAKRDPPDTQYF. The CDR3 coding sequence is TGCGCCAGCAGCGCGAAACGGGACCCTCCAGATACGCAGTATTTT.

At least ten counts were recorded for this clonotype. The chain joins TRBV28 to TRBJ1-2; TRBD1 matches 7 bases. J lost 4 bases, V lost 5 bases, and 13 bases had no gene match. CDR1 is MDHEN and CDR2 is SYDVKM in the germline V gene. The CDR3 is 16 residues long. The CDR3 here is CASSETGPSNSYGYTF. The DNA of the CDR3 is TGTGCCAGCAGTGAGACAGGGCCTTCAAATTCCTATGGCTACACCTTC.

The table lists this clonotype with many counts. The V gene is TRBV12-3 or TRBV12-4, the J gene TRBJ1-2; D not certain. The V end lost 3 bases, the J end lost 5 bases, and 10 bases lay between the germline ends. This CDR3 is built from 13 residues. The CDR3: CASSLQAVYGYTF. The CDR3 nucleotides read TGTGCCAGCAGTTTGCAGGCTGTTTATGGCTACACCTTC.

This clonotype was counted ten times or more. The chain carries TRBV12-5 and TRBJ2-1; possible D gene TRBD1, 6 bases. The V gene's germline CDR1 is LGHNT and CDR2 FRNRAP. Trimming removed 0 bases at V and 13 bases at J, with 13 bases between. This CDR3 spans 13 amino acids. The CDR3: CASGLVQGWRQFF. The DNA of the CDR3 is TGTGCTAGTGGTTTGGTACAGGGATGGAGACAGTTCTTC.